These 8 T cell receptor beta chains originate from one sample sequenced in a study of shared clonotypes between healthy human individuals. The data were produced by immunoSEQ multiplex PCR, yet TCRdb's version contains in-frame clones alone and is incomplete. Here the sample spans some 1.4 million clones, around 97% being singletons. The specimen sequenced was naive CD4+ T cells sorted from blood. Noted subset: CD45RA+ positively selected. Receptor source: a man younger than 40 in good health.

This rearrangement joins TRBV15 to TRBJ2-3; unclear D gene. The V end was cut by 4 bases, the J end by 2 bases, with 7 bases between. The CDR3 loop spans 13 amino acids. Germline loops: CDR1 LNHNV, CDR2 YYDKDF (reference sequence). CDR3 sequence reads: CATSTYTTDTQYF. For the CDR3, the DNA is TGTGCCACCAGCACCTACACCACAGATACGCAGTATTTT.

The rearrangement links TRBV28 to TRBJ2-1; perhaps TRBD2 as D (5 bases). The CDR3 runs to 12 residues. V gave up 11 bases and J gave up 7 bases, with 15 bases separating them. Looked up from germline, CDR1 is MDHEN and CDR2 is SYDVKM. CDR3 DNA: TGTGCCGCCGCCTGGACTTCGAATGAGCAGTTCTTC. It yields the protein CAAAWTSNEQFF.

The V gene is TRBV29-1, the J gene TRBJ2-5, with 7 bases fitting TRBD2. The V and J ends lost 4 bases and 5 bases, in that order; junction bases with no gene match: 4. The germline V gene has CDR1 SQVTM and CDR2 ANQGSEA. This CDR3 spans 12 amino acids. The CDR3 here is CSVGEGLETQYF. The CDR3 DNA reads TGCAGCGTTGGGGAGGGGTTGGAGACCCAGTACTTC. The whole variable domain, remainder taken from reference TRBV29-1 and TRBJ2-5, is SAVISQKPSRDICQRGTSLTIQCQVDSQVTMMFWYRQQPGQSLTLIATANQGSEATYESGFVIDKFPISRPNLTFSTLTVSNMSPEDSSIYLCSVGEGLETQYFGPGTRLLVL.

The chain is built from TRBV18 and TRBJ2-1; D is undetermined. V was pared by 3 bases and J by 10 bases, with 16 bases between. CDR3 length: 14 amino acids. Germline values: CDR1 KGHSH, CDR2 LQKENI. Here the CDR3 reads CASSPTRQAREQFF. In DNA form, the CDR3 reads TGTGCCAGCTCACCGACCAGACAAGCGAGAGAGCAGTTCTTC.

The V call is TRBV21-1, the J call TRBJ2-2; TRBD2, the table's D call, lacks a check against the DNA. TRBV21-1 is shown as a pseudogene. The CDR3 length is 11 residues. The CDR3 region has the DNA TGTGCCAGATTCCTCTGCGGGGAGCTGTTTTTT. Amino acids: CARFLCGELFF.

The CDR3 DNA reads TGTGCCAGCAACCAGGGGATGAACTATGGCTACACCTTC. Protein: CASNQGMNYGYTF. The chain joins TRBV6-6 to TRBJ1-2; D is possibly TRBD1 (6 bases). V was shortened by 7 bases and J by 2 bases, with 11 bases between the two germline ends. Germline loops: CDR1 MNHNY, CDR2 SVGAGI (reference sequence). There are 13 residues in the CDR3.

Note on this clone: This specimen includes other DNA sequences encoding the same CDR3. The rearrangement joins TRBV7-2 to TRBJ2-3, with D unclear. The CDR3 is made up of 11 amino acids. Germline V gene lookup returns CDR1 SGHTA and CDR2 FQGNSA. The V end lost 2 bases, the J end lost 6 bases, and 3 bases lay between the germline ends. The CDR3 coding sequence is TGTGCCAGCAGCTTATCGGATACGCAGTATTTT. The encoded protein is CASSLSDTQYF.

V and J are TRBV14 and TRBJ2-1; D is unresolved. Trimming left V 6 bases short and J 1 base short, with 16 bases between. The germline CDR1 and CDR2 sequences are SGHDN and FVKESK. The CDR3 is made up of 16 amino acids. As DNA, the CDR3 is TGTGCCAGCAGTCGAAGACTGCCAGAATCCTACAATGAGCAGTTCTTC. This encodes CASSRRLPESYNEQFF.